This TCR beta chain came from a study of blood T cell repertoires in COVID-19. Whole-study context: Specimens from acute and convalescent COVID-19 originated in the United States, Italy and Spain. Sample material is recorded as cDNA or gDNA derived from T cells, B-cell-depleted T cells, or PBMCs.

V lost 3 bases, J lost 6 bases, and 9 bases lay in between. CDR1 and CDR2 from the germline V gene are SGHTA and FQGNSA. The CDR3 runs 13 residues. Authors' data handling: Reference gene primers were amplified, and this amplification served to estimate nucleated cell counts. Sequencing used immunoSEQ multiplex PCR; TCRdb keeps in-frame clones, though not all of them. The V and J calls and clone size come from that table; D and trimming were worked out from the DNA. The sample consists of about 110,000 clones, 76% of them appearing once. The chain couples TRBV7-2 to TRBJ1-5, with a possible D match to TRBD1 (6 bases). What was sequenced was peripheral blood. The TCR was taken from an elderly woman with acute or convalescent COVID-19. The CDR3: CASSFTGRQPQHF. CDR3 bases: TGTGCCAGCAGCTTTACAGGGCGTCAGCCCCAGCATTTT.